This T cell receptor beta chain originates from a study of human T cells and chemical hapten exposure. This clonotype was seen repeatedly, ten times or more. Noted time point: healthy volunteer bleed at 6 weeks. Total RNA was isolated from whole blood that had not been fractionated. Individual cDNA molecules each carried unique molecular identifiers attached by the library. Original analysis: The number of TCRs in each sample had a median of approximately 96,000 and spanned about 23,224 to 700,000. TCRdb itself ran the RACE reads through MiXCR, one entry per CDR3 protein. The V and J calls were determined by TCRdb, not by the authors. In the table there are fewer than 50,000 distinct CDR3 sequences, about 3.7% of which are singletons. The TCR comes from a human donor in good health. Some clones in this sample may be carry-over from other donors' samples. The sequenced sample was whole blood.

DNA for the CDR3: TGTGCCTGCAATAGGGATTTGACCAATGAGCAGTTCTTC. Protein sequence: CACNRDLTNEQFF. V and J are TRBV2 and TRBJ2-1; D is unclear. V gave up 11 bases and J gave up 6 bases, with 17 bases separating them. CDR1 and CDR2 from the germline V gene are SNHLY and FYNNEI. The CDR3 has 13 amino acids.